These 2 T cell receptor beta chains were sequenced from one sample in a study of radiation and T cells in renal cell carcinoma. Regarding time point: blood 2 weeks post-SBRT. Treatment specified: 15 Gy SBRT to primary tumor, nephrectomy 4 weeks later. The repertoire was sequenced with immunoSEQ multiplex PCR; TCRdb's copy has only in-frame clones and lacks some. The sample includes 45,000 to 55,000 clones, less than 85% of them seen just once. Source: blood, taken from a patient whose treatment included radiotherapy and nephrectomy. Receptors originate from a woman between 65 and 79 years old with renal cell carcinoma.

This clone came up a few times. CDR3 nucleotides: TGTGCCAGCAGCCACGGAGCTTCGAGCACTGAAGCTTTCTTT. Its protein is CASSHGASSTEAFF. This chain uses TRBV9 with TRBJ1-1; D uncertain. The V and J ends lost 4 bases and 4 bases respectively, with 14 bases between them. CDR1 is SGDLS, CDR2 YYNGEE, per germline. The CDR3 sequence is 14 residues long.

The chain links TRBV5-4 to TRBJ1-1; D gene uncertain. The length of the CDR3 is 15 residues. CDR1 SGHNT and CDR2 YYREEE come from the germline V gene (reference sequence). Between the trimmed V and J ends, which lost 4 bases and 1 base, there was a span of 14 bases. CDR3 nucleotide sequence: TGTGCCAGCAGCGCGGGTTCCGGAGCGAACACTGAAGCTTTCTTT. Protein sequence: CASSAGSGANTEAFF.